These 18 T cell receptor beta chains were all obtained from the same sample, sequenced in a study of post-analysis software for immune sequencing data. Findings and caveats of the study: The five TRBV segments detected at higher frequency in patients than in controls included TRBV5-6, TRBV5-1 and TRBV20-1.

These TCRs are of unknown antigen specificity. Carried by the TCR beta cDNA libraries were unique molecular identifiers. TCRdb redid the calling of the PCR reads with MiXCR, one entry per CDR3 protein. This repertoire shows about 460,000 distinct CDR3 sequences, under 55% found once; its top ten account for about 12%. The sequenced sample was blood. These TCRs come from a girl aged 5-17 years with multiple sclerosis.

The chain links TRBV29-1 to TRBJ1-1, with D perhaps TRBD1 (6 bases). CDR1 SQVTM and CDR2 ANQGSEA come from the germline V gene. CDR3 length: 13 amino acids. Trimming shortened V by 3 bases and J by 2 bases, and 10 bases separated the two germline ends. Here the CDR3 reads CSVEGGANTEAFF. CDR3 sequence (DNA): TGCAGCGTTGAGGGGGGCGCAAACACTGAAGCTTTCTTT.

Points on this clonotype: An end of the junction differs from the germline gene, which may be a read error. The rearrangement joins TRBV11-2 to TRBJ1-2, with a weak D call TRBD1 (6 bases). CDR1 SGHAT and CDR2 FQNNGV come from the germline V gene. The CDR3 runs 14 residues. Written as DNA, the CDR3 is TGTGCCAGTAGCTCAACCGGGACAAACCATGGCTACACCTTC. It is translated as CASSSTGTNHGYTF.

This clonotype was counted a few times. This rearrangement joins TRBV5-1 to TRBJ2-5; D remains unclear. Trimming shortened V by 4 bases and J by 11 bases, and 15 bases separated the two germline ends. The germline CDR1 and CDR2 sequences are SGHRS and YFSETQ. The CDR3 spans 12 residues. The chain's CDR3 is CASSPDTYSQYF. The CDR3 DNA is TGCGCCAGCAGCCCCGATACTTACTCGCAGTACTTC.

CDR3: CASTLPGTGSSIGTQYF. Written as DNA, the CDR3 is TGTGCCAGCACCCTACCCGGGACAGGGTCAAGTATAGGTACGCAGTATTTT. This chain joins TRBV28 and TRBJ2-3; 9 positions agree with TRBD1. Losses at the gene ends were 7 bases for V and 8 bases for J; bases not matched to a gene: 19. The CDR3 is 17 residues long. Germline loops: CDR1 MDHEN, CDR2 SYDVKM.

J is TRBJ1-2 and V is TRBV28, with a tentative D call TRBD1 (6 bases). CDR1 is MDHEN, CDR2 SYDVKM, per germline. The CDR3 is 15 residues long. Trimming took 5 bases from V and 8 from J, leaving 21 bases between them. DNA for the CDR3: TGTGCCAGCAGTCCCCCGAGGCAGGGGAGGAGCGGCTACACCTTC. Protein sequence: CASSPPRQGRSGYTF.

The V gene is TRBV7-2, the J gene TRBJ2-3, with TRBD2 identical over 9 bases. The CDR3 spans 18 residues. The V gene end was trimmed by 7 bases and the J gene end by 0 bases; junction bases not matched to a gene: 14. Per germline, CDR1 SGHTA and CDR2 FQGNSA. CDR3 amino acids: CASTLKTLAGKSTDTQYF. The DNA of the CDR3 is TGTGCCAGCACTCTGAAAACCCTAGCGGGAAAAAGCACAGATACGCAGTATTTT.

The rearrangement joins TRBV7-2 to TRBJ2-3; D unclear. Trimming removed 5 bases from V and 2 bases from J, with 11 bases in between. This CDR3 is 14 amino acids long. In germline, CDR1 is SGHTA, CDR2 FQGNSA. The CDR3 coding sequence is TGTGCCAGCAGCCCACTACCAAACACAGATACGCAGTATTTT. Its protein product is CASSPLPNTDTQYF.

V is TRBV5-1 and J is TRBJ2-1; 7 nucleotides line up with TRBD1. CDR3 length: 14 amino acids. With V trimmed by 0 bases and J by 5 bases, 2 bases remained unmatched. Germline CDR1 SGHRS, CDR2 YFSETQ. This CDR3 is CASSLGGQHNEQFF. The CDR3 DNA sequence: TGCGCCAGCAGCTTGGGGGGACAGCACAATGAGCAGTTCTTC.

This sequence joins TRBV3-1 and TRBJ2-5, with D hard to call. V was pared by 4 bases and J by 2 bases, with 11 bases between. The germline V gene has CDR1 LGHDT and CDR2 YNNKEL (reference sequence). CDR3 length: 14 amino acids. CDR3 nucleotide sequence: TGTGCCAGCAGCCCTTCGGCGGTACAAGAGACCCAGTACTTC. This sequence encodes CASSPSAVQETQYF.

Only a few counts were recorded for this clonotype. The chain employs TRBV12-3 or TRBV12-4 and TRBJ2-1, with TRBD1 matching 8 bases. With 6 bases clipped from V and 4 bases from J, the junction kept 5 bases outside the gene matches. This CDR3 spans 14 amino acids. The CDR3 is CASRMGQEYNEQFF. The CDR3 DNA sequence: TGTGCCAGCAGGATGGGACAGGAATACAATGAGCAGTTCTTC.

The chain employs TRBV3-1 and TRBJ2-6, with 7 bases matching TRBD1. The junction had 7 bases not matched to a gene; V was cut back by 4 bases and J by 1 base. The CDR3 consists of 17 residues. The germline V gene encodes CDR1 LGHDT and CDR2 YNNKEL (reference sequence). The CDR3 nucleotides are TGTGCCAGCAGCCTTCTGGGCAGGGGGTCTGGGGCCAACGTCCTGACTTTC. It specifies CASSLLGRGSGANVLTF.

The gene calls are TRBV6-2 or TRBV6-3 and TRBJ2-1; TRBD2 matches at 10 bases. CDR1 MNHEY and CDR2 SVGEGT come from the germline V gene. Trimming at V came to 0 bases and at J to 6 bases, leaving 14 bases not matched to a gene. The CDR3 has 19 amino acids. The DNA for the CDR3 is TGTGCCAGCAGTTACTCCGACTCTACTTTTAGCGGGAGGTCCAATGAGCAGTTCTTC. Its protein product is CASSYSDSTFSGRSNEQFF.

This clonotype came up a few times. This chain connects TRBV6-5 to TRBJ2-4, with 7 nucleotides matching TRBD1. V lost 0 bases, J lost 1 base, and 3 bases stayed unmatched. The CDR3 sequence is 16 residues long. Germline assignment: CDR1 MNHEY and CDR2 SVGAGI. The CDR3 region is CASSYSGTDAKNIQYF. As DNA, the CDR3 is TGTGCCAGCAGTTACTCAGGGACAGACGCCAAAAACATTCAGTACTTC.

In its sample, this clonotype was seen a few times. The chain joins TRBV7-2 to TRBJ2-7; D is perhaps TRBD1 (5 bases). The CDR3 is made up of 14 amino acids. CDR1 and CDR2 from the germline V gene are SGHTA and FQGNSA. Trimming cost V 2 bases and J 6 bases, with 14 bases left between them. In DNA, the CDR3 is TGTGCCAGCAGCTTATCAGGGTTAAGTTTCGAGCAGTACTTC. Translation gives CASSLSGLSFEQYF. Full variable domain (rest looked up from reference TRBV7-2 and TRBJ2-7): GAGVSQSPSNKVTEKGKDVELRCDPISGHTALYWYRQSLGQGLEFLIYFQGNSAPDKSGLPSDRFSAERTGGSVSTLTIQRTQQEDSAVYLCASSLSGLSFEQYFGPGTRLTVT.

This clonotype was observed a single time. The chain recombines TRBV24-1 with TRBJ2-1, with D tentatively TRBD2 (6 bases). The CDR3 runs 13 residues. V lost 6 bases and J 7 bases, leaving 12 bases between the germline ends. CDR1 and CDR2 from the germline V gene are KGHDR and SFDVKD. CDR3 DNA sequence: TGTGCCACCAGTTGGGGGGATTCGAATGAGCAGTTCTTC. It translates to CATSWGDSNEQFF.

The chain carries TRBV5-1 and TRBJ1-1; 10 bases are a match to TRBD1. CDR1 and CDR2 (germline): SGHRS, YFSETQ. The CDR3 covers 15 residues. The junction had 3 bases not matched to a gene; V was cut back by 0 bases and J by 4 bases. The CDR3 nucleotides read TGCGCCAGCAGCTTGGTTGGGACAGGGGCCACTGAAGCTTTCTTT. The encoded protein is CASSLVGTGATEAFF.

CDR3 nucleotide sequence: TGCAGCGTGGCGCCGGCCAGGGAAGCTTTCTTT. This encodes CSVAPAREAFF. The V and J genes are TRBV29-1 and TRBJ1-1, with unresolved D. Germline V gives CDR1 SQVTM, CDR2 ANQGSEA. The CDR3 totals 11 residues. Trimming cost V 6 bases and J 8 bases, with 13 bases left between them.

CDR3 region: CSVQDLLAKNIQYF. DNA of the CDR3: TGCAGCGTCCAGGACCTGCTAGCCAAAAACATTCAGTACTTC. The V and J genes are TRBV29-1 and TRBJ2-4, with D unclear. The V and J ends lost 6 bases and 0 bases respectively, with 12 bases between them. The CDR3 contains 14 residues. The germline V gene encodes CDR1 SQVTM and CDR2 ANQGSEA.